These 2 T cell receptor beta chains were all obtained from the same sample, sequenced in a study of blood T cell repertoires in COVID-19. Libraries were prepared by immunoSEQ multiplex PCR; TCRdb keeps only in-frame clonotypes and omits some of them. In the table there are over 200,000 clones, around 82% of which are singletons. The sequencing sample was made of peripheral blood. Receptor source: a middle-aged man with active or convalescent COVID-19.

This chain connects TRBV4-1 to TRBJ2-7; the match to TRBD2 covers 9 bases. V lost 4 bases and J lost 4; bases outside the gene matches: 8. The CDR3 sequence is 15 residues long. Germline-derived CDR1 and CDR2 are MGHRA and YSYEKL. This CDR3 reads CASSPGVAGDYEQYF. Here the CDR3 DNA reads TGCGCCAGCAGCCCCGGGGTAGCGGGGGATTACGAGCAGTACTTC.

The chain is built from TRBV10-3 and TRBJ1-4; unclear D gene. Deletions cut 10 bases from V and 7 bases from J, with 19 bases between. CDR3 length: 14 residues. Per the germline V gene, CDR1 is ENHRY and CDR2 is SYGVKD. The CDR3 loop reads CATSGIEGSEKLFF. The CDR3 nucleotides are TGTGCCACCTCGGGGATCGAGGGTAGTGAAAAACTGTTTTTT.